These T cell receptor beta chains were read from a single sample in a study of T cell changes during pregnancy in multiple sclerosis. The data were produced by immunoSEQ multiplex PCR, yet TCRdb's version contains in-frame clones alone and is incomplete. The sample contains approximately 11,000 clones, roughly 84% of which appear only once. This specimen was CD8+ T cells from peripheral blood mononuclear cells, taken after pregnancy. These receptors came from a female donor in good health, enrolled as a control in a pregnancy study. Each CDR3 is given with its conserved first and last residue. A D gene is named only where the DNA matches it firmly. Clone size appears in some rows only: once, few, many, or a class for an expanded clone.

v_gene: TRBV2
abundance: -
j_gene: TRBJ1-1
d_gene: -
CDR3nt: TGTGCCAGCAGTGGGGGACGAGACAGGTTGAACACTGAAGCTTTCTTT
CDR3aa: CASSGGRDRLNTEAFF

v_gene: TRBV10-3
abundance: -
j_gene: TRBJ2-3
d_gene: TRBD1
CDR3nt: TGTGCCATCAGGGCCGGACAGGGAGAGACAGATACGCAGTATTTT
CDR3aa: CAIRAGQGETDTQYF

v_gene: TRBV6-4
abundance: few
j_gene: TRBJ2-7
d_gene: TRBD2
CDR3nt: TGTGCCAGCAGGCCGGGACTAGCGGGGGGGGGCTACGAGCAGTACTTC
CDR3aa: CASRPGLAGGGYEQYF

v_gene: TRBV7-2
abundance: -
j_gene: TRBJ1-5
d_gene: -
CDR3nt: TGTGCCAGCAGCTTACGGTTTGGCAATCAGCCCCAGCATTTT
CDR3aa: CASSLRFGNQPQHF

v_gene: TRBV7-9
abundance: -
j_gene: TRBJ2-1
d_gene: -
CDR3nt: TGTGCCAGCAGCTTAGCGCCGGCTAGATACAATGAGCAGTTCTTC
CDR3aa: CASSLAPARYNEQFF

v_gene: TRBV4-3
abundance: -
j_gene: TRBJ1-4
d_gene: -
CDR3nt: TGCGCCAGCAGCCAAGAGGGCCTAAGCTGGGGGGAGAGAATTGAAAAACTGTTTTTT
CDR3aa: CASSQEGLSWGERIEKLFF

v_gene: TRBV5-6
abundance: medium-sized
j_gene: TRBJ2-1
d_gene: TRBD2
CDR3nt: TGTGCCAGCAGCTCCGGGACTAGCGGGAGCTCCTACAATGAGCAGTTCTTC
CDR3aa: CASSSGTSGSSYNEQFF

v_gene: TRBV7-2
abundance: -
j_gene: TRBJ2-1
d_gene: TRBD2
CDR3nt: TGTGCCAGCAGCTTAGTCGCTAGCGGTCACAATGAGCAGTTCTTC
CDR3aa: CASSLVASGHNEQFF

v_gene: TRBV4-2
abundance: -
j_gene: TRBJ2-1
d_gene: -
CDR3nt: TGTGCCAGCAGCCAAGATCTCGGACTCTACCCCTACAATGAGCAGTTCTTC
CDR3aa: CASSQDLGLYPYNEQFF

v_gene: TRBV13
abundance: -
j_gene: TRBJ2-1
d_gene: TRBD2
CDR3nt: TGTGCCAGCAGCTCCGGGACTAGCGGTGAGCAGTTCTTC
CDR3aa: CASSSGTSGEQFF

v_gene: TRBV6-4
abundance: -
j_gene: TRBJ2-1
d_gene: -
CDR3nt: TGTGCCAGCAGCCCGGACGGGACTTCCTACAATGAGCAGTTCTTC
CDR3aa: CASSPDGTSYNEQFF

v_gene: TRBV6-6
abundance: -
j_gene: TRBJ2-2
d_gene: TRBD1
CDR3nt: TGTGCCAGCAGTTCCGCGCCGGGACAGAGCACCGGGGAGCTGTTTTTT
CDR3aa: CASSSAPGQSTGELFF

v_gene: TRBV11-2
abundance: -
j_gene: TRBJ1-5
d_gene: -
CDR3nt: TGTGCCAGCAGCCCGACTCCTGAAGCGTTTAATCAGCCCCAGCATTTT
CDR3aa: CASSPTPEAFNQPQHF

v_gene: TRBV5-6
abundance: once
j_gene: TRBJ2-7
d_gene: -
CDR3nt: TGTGCCAGCAGCTCGACTAGTTTCTACGAGCAGTACTTC
CDR3aa: CASSSTSFYEQYF

v_gene: TRBV7-9
abundance: -
j_gene: TRBJ1-5
d_gene: -
CDR3nt: TGTGCCAGCAGCTTGAGGGGGGGTCAGCCCCAGCATTTT
CDR3aa: CASSLRGGQPQHF

v_gene: TRBV19
abundance: -
j_gene: TRBJ1-5
d_gene: TRBD1
CDR3nt: TGTGCCAGTTCCCAGGGGGCAGGGGCCCTGAACAATCAGCCCCAGCATTTT
CDR3aa: CASSQGAGALNNQPQHF

v_gene: TRBV5-6
abundance: -
j_gene: TRBJ2-7
d_gene: -
CDR3nt: TGTGCCAGCAGCTGGGGGACACCTGCCTCCTACGAGCAGTACTTC
CDR3aa: CASSWGTPASYEQYF

v_gene: TRBV19
abundance: -
j_gene: TRBJ1-4
d_gene: -
CDR3nt: TGTGCCAGTAGTTTTGGGCAGGGAATAGGCGAAAAACTGTTTTTT
CDR3aa: CASSFGQGIGEKLFF

v_gene: TRBV5-1
abundance: -
j_gene: TRBJ1-1
d_gene: -
CDR3nt: TGCGCCAGCAGCTTGGCTTCTCCGGTGAACACTGAAGCTTTCTTT
CDR3aa: CASSLASPVNTEAFF